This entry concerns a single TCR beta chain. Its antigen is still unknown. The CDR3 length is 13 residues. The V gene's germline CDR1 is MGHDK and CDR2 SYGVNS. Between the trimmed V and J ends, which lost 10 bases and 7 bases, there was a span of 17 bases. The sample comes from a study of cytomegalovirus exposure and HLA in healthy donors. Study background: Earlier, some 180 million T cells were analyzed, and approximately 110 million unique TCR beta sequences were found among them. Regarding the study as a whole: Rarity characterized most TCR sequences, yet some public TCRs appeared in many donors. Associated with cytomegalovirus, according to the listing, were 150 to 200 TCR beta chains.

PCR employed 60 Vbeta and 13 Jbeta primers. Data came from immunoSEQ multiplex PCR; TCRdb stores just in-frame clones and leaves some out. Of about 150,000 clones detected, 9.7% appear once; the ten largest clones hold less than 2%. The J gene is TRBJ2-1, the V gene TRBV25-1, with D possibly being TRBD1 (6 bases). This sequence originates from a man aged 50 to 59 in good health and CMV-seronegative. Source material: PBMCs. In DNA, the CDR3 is TGTGCCATCGCAGGGGTAGGGGAGAATGAGCAGTTCTTC. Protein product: CAIAGVGENEQFF.